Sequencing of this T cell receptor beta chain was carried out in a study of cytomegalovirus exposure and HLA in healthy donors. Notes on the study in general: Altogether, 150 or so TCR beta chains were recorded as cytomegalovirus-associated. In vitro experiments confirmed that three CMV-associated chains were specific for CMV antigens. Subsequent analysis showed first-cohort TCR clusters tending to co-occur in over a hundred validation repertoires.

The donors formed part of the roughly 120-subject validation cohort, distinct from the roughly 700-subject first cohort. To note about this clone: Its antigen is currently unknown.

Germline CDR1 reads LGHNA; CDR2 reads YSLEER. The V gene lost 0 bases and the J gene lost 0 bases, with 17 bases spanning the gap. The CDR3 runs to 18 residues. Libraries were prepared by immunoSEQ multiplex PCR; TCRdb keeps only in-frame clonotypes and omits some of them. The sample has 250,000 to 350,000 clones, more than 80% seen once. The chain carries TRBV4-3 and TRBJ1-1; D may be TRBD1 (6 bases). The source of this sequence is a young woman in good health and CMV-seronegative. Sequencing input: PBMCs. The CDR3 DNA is TGCGCCAGCAGCCAAGACAGGGGTCCCGGGGCGTTGAACACTGAAGCTTTCTTT. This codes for CASSQDRGPGALNTEAFF.